What follows are 3 T cell receptor beta chains derived from one specimen sequenced in a study of blood T cell repertoires in COVID-19. Profiling relied on immunoSEQ multiplex PCR, and the TCRdb table lists in-frame clones only, not all of them. The sample holds about 150,000 clones; 82% are singletons and the top ten take 10% to 13%. Source material: peripheral blood. Receptors originate from a woman older than 75 with active or convalescent COVID-19.

The CDR3 DNA follows: TGTGCCAGCAGCCCCCGGGACAGGCCAAACGAGCAGTACTTC. Translation: CASSPRDRPNEQYF. The rearrangement links TRBV5-4 to TRBJ2-7; 8 bases align to TRBD1. Trimming took 4 bases from V and 5 from J; bases not matched to a gene: 8. The CDR3 sequence is 14 residues long. Germline V gene sequence: CDR1 SGHNT, CDR2 YYREEE (reference sequence).

The chain links TRBV5-4 to TRBJ1-6, with D possibly TRBD1 on 6 matching bases. Germline loops: CDR1 SGHNT, CDR2 YYREEE (reference sequence). Trimming pared 1 base from V and 6 bases from J, leaving 14 bases between. CDR3 length equals 16 residues. The CDR3 loop reads CASSLSGGGSNSPLHF. CDR3 coding DNA: TGTGCCAGCAGCTTGTCCGGGGGGGGCAGTAATTCACCCCTCCACTTT.

This clone showed up just a few times. This rearrangement joins TRBV2 to TRBJ1-4; maybe TRBD1 (5 bases). V was clipped by 2 bases and J by 8 bases, with 12 bases between them. Germline V gene data show CDR1 as SNHLY and CDR2 as FYNNEI. This CDR3 has 14 residues. The CDR3 sequence: CASSELGGEEKLFF. CDR3 nucleotides: TGTGCCAGCAGTGAACTCGGGGGGGAGGAAAAACTGTTTTTT.